This note documents a single T cell receptor beta chain sequence. This CDR3 region has 16 residues. V lost 4 bases and J lost 3; bases outside the gene matches: 11. Germline V gene sequence: CDR1 MGHRA, CDR2 YSYEKL. Here immunoSEQ multiplex PCR was the method, and the copy in TCRdb shows in-frame clones only, minus some. The repertoire holds 30,000 to 35,000 clones, around 91% seen once, with roughly 6.5% in the top ten. The entry originates in a study of T cell changes during pregnancy in multiple sclerosis. This clonotype originated in a female donor with multiple sclerosis, enrolled in a pregnancy study. This specimen consisted of CD8+ T cells from peripheral blood mononuclear cells, obtained in the second trimester of pregnancy. The chain uses TRBV4-1 and TRBJ1-2; 7 bases agree with TRBD1. This CDR3 reads CASSPPTSGQDYGYTF. CDR3 DNA: TGCGCCAGCAGCCCCCCAACATCCGGACAGGACTATGGCTACACCTTC.